These 30 T cell receptor beta chains were sequenced from one sample in a study of blood T cell repertoires in COVID-19. TCRdb's copy holds only in-frame clones and misses some; the assay was immunoSEQ multiplex PCR. This sample carries 150,000 to 200,000 clones, around 87% of them seen once, and the ten largest clones take roughly 0.99%. The sequenced sample was peripheral blood. Every receptor here comes from a man between 18 and 29 years old with acute or convalescent COVID-19.

The CDR3: CASSVRTGANYGYTF. CDR3 DNA sequence: TGTGCCAGCAGCGTCCGGACAGGGGCTAACTATGGCTACACCTTC. The J gene is TRBJ1-2, the V gene TRBV3-1 (or the pseudogene TRBV3-2); 9 nucleotides match TRBD1. Germline lookup yields CDR1 LGHDT and CDR2 YNNKEL (reference sequence). V gave up 5 bases and J gave up 0 bases; unmatched junction bases: 4. The CDR3 is made up of 15 amino acids.

The chain links TRBV7-9 to TRBJ1-6, with TRBD1 as a possible D gene (6 bases). There are 16 residues in the CDR3. The V gene lost 7 bases and the J gene lost 0 bases, with 13 bases spanning the gap. Germline V CDR1 and CDR2: SEHNR, FQNEAQ (reference sequence). The CDR3 spells CASKRTGSSYNSPLHF. The CDR3 nucleotides are TGTGCCAGCAAGAGAACAGGGAGCTCCTATAATTCACCCCTCCACTTT.

The CDR3 bases are TGCGCCAGCAGCCCCGACCGGGACTATGGCTACACCTTC. Its protein product is CASSPDRDYGYTF. This chain uses TRBV5-1 with TRBJ1-2, with D unclear. Germline CDR1 reads SGHRS; CDR2 reads YFSETQ. The CDR3 covers 13 residues. Trimming removed 4 bases at V and 3 bases at J, with 10 bases between.

The chain has TRBV9 and TRBJ2-1; 9 nucleotides match TRBD1. This CDR3 contains 15 residues. Looked up from germline, CDR1 is SGDLS and CDR2 is YYNGEE. With V trimmed by 4 bases and J by 2 bases, 4 bases remained unmatched. CDR3 sequence: CASSRGTGPYNEQFF. CDR3 DNA sequence: TGTGCCAGCAGCCGTGGGACAGGGCCCTACAATGAGCAGTTCTTC. Together with reference TRBV9 and TRBJ2-1, the CDR3 gives the full variable domain: DSGVTQTPKHLITATGQRVTLRCSPRSGDLSVYWYQQSLDQGLQFLIQYYNGEERAKGNILERFSAQQFPDLHSELNLSSLELGDSALYFCASSRGTGPYNEQFFGPGTRLTVL.

This clone has only one observation. The chain couples TRBV9 to TRBJ2-1; TRBD2 is a possible D gene (6 bases). Deletions cut 4 bases from V and 3 bases from J, with 17 bases between. CDR1 SGDLS and CDR2 YYNGEE come from the germline V gene. The CDR3 has 16 residues. The CDR3 protein is CASSPRGGYLYNEQFF. CDR3 DNA sequence: TGTGCCAGCAGCCCTCGTGGGGGGTATCTCTACAATGAGCAGTTCTTC.

This sequence joins TRBV5-4 and TRBJ1-2; 7 bases align to TRBD1. This CDR3 is 15 amino acids long. Per the germline V gene, CDR1 is SGHNT and CDR2 is YYREEE (reference sequence). Trimming at V came to 3 bases and at J to 4 bases, leaving 9 bases not matched to a gene. CDR3 region: CASSYRDRPIYGYTF. CDR3 bases: TGTGCCAGCAGCTACCGGGACAGACCTATCTATGGCTACACCTTC.

The gene calls are TRBV2 and TRBJ2-5; 8 bases align to TRBD2. V lost 8 bases, J lost 1 base, and 9 bases stayed unmatched. Germline V gene sequence: CDR1 SNHLY, CDR2 FYNNEI. The CDR3 has 15 amino acids. The CDR3, as DNA: TGTGCCAGCCTGGGACTAGACTATTCCCAAGAGACCCAGTACTTC. Translation gives CASLGLDYSQETQYF.

This sequence joins TRBV30 and TRBJ1-4; D gene ambiguous. The germline gives CDR1 GTSNPN, CDR2 SVGIG (reference sequence). The CDR3 consists of 16 residues. Trimming took 3 bases from V and 5 from J, leaving 19 bases between them. CDR3 in DNA: TGTGCCTGGAGGAGATCCTTTGTCCCTTCAAATGAAAAACTGTTTTTT. It is translated as CAWRRSFVPSNEKLFF.

The chain has TRBV27 and TRBJ2-2; D unclear. The CDR3 covers 13 residues. V was clipped by 3 bases and J by 1 base, with 3 bases between them. CDR1 and CDR2 from the germline V gene are MNHEY and SMNVEV (reference sequence). CDR3 nucleotide sequence: TGTGCCAGCAGTTTTCAGAACACCGGGGAGCTGTTTTTT. It translates to CASSFQNTGELFF.

The V and J genes are TRBV7-2 and TRBJ2-3; TRBD2 matches at 9 bases. Germline V gene sequence: CDR1 SGHTA, CDR2 FQGNSA. The CDR3 is 15 residues long. V shed 4 bases, J shed 2 bases, and the junction held 4 bases outside the gene matches. CDR3 in DNA: TGTGCCAGCAGCTCTATAGCGGGGGTCACAGATACGCAGTATTTT. Its translation is CASSSIAGVTDTQYF.

V is TRBV7-3 and J is TRBJ2-5, with 8 nucleotides matching TRBD2. Germline V gene lookup returns CDR1 SGHTA and CDR2 FQGTGA. The CDR3 has 14 amino acids. Germline trimming cut 5 bases from V and 1 base from J; bases unmatched to any gene: 3. The CDR3 DNA follows: TGTGCCAGCAGCCCGACTAGCGCCCAAGAGACCCAGTACTTC. This codes for CASSPTSAQETQYF.

The rearrangement uses TRBV30 and TRBJ1-5; 7 nucleotides align to TRBD1. The V gene end was trimmed by 2 bases and the J gene end by 3 bases; junction bases not matched to a gene: 10. CDR1 and CDR2 from the germline V gene are GTSNPN and SVGIG (reference sequence). This CDR3 region has 16 residues. CDR3 sequence (DNA): TGTGCCTGGAGTATTAGGGGAGACAGGGTCAATCAGCCCCAGCATTTT. This sequence encodes CAWSIRGDRVNQPQHF. Filled out from reference TRBV30 and TRBJ1-5, the complete variable domain reads SQTIHQWPATLVQPVGSPLSLECTVEGTSNPNLYWYRQAAGRGLQLLFYSVGIGQISSEVPQNLSASRPQDRQFILSSKKLLLSDSGFYLCAWSIRGDRVNQPQHFGDGTRLSIL.

J is TRBJ1-5 and V is TRBV2; a possible D gene is TRBD1 (5 bases). The ends were cut back, 4 bases at V and 0 bases at J, with 7 bases in the middle. The CDR3 contains 14 residues. Germline V gene data show CDR1 as SNHLY and CDR2 as FYNNEI. The CDR3 region is CASSVQGSNQPQHF. CDR3 in DNA: TGTGCCAGCAGTGTGCAGGGTAGCAATCAGCCCCAGCATTTT.

V and J are TRBV5-1 and TRBJ1-2, with 7 positions matching TRBD1. The germline V gene has CDR1 SGHRS and CDR2 YFSETQ. The CDR3 loop spans 17 amino acids. V shed 2 bases and J 2 bases; nucleotides not matched to a gene: 12. The CDR3 here is CASSFDLRTGENYGYTF. The CDR3 DNA reads TGCGCCAGCAGCTTCGATCTTAGGACAGGAGAGAACTATGGCTACACCTTC.

The rearrangement links TRBV20-1 to TRBJ1-2, with a weak D call TRBD1 (5 bases). Trimming left V 3 bases short and J 7 bases short, with 15 bases between. The CDR3 has 13 amino acids. The germline V gene encodes CDR1 DFQATT and CDR2 SNEGSKA (reference sequence). CDR3 sequence reads: CSASRGTLSGYTF. CDR3 nucleotides: TGCAGTGCTAGTAGGGGAACCCTCTCTGGCTACACCTTC.

The V gene is TRBV28, the J gene TRBJ1-1; 7 bases align to TRBD1. The CDR3 runs 15 residues. Germline CDR1 MDHEN, CDR2 SYDVKM. Trimming took 5 bases from V and 4 from J; bases not matched to a gene: 10. CDR3 loop: CASSPAEQGPTEAFF. In DNA, the CDR3 is TGTGCCAGCAGTCCCGCGGAACAGGGGCCCACTGAAGCTTTCTTT.

The chain has TRBV7-6 and TRBJ2-1; 15 bases align to TRBD2. Germline loops: CDR1 SGHVS, CDR2 FNYEAQ. The CDR3 spans 16 residues. Trimming took 4 bases from V and 16 from J; bases not matched to a gene: 14. The CDR3 region is CASSSMLGTSGGPLFF. Here the CDR3 DNA reads TGTGCCAGCAGCTCAATGCTCGGGACTAGCGGGGGGCCCCTATTCTTC.

The rearrangement links TRBV4-1 to TRBJ1-1; 7 bases line up with TRBD1. Losses at the gene ends were 6 bases for V and 1 base for J; bases not matched to a gene: 8. CDR3 length: 15 amino acids. In germline, CDR1 is MGHRA, CDR2 YSYEKL. This CDR3 is CASSQQGQRNTEAFF. CDR3 nucleotides: TGCGCCAGCAGTCAGCAGGGACAGCGGAACACTGAAGCTTTCTTT.

The gene calls are TRBV5-1 and TRBJ2-1; D is possibly TRBD1 (5 bases). The CDR3 runs to 15 residues. V lost 0 bases, J lost 2 bases, and 9 bases lay in between. Germline V lookup: CDR1 SGHRS, CDR2 YFSETQ. The CDR3 coding sequence is TGCGCCAGCAGCTTGGGACAGTCTGCCTACAATGAGCAGTTCTTC. It yields the protein CASSLGQSAYNEQFF.

This sequence joins TRBV11-2 and TRBJ2-3; TRBD2 matches at 8 bases. With V trimmed by 5 bases and J by 5 bases, 18 bases remained unmatched. The CDR3 is made up of 18 amino acids. The germline gives CDR1 SGHAT, CDR2 FQNNGV. CDR3 bases: TGTGCCAGCAGCCCGGGCTTGGAGACTGGACTAGCCCAAGATACGCAGTATTTT. Its protein product is CASSPGLETGLAQDTQYF.

The chain recombines TRBV6-5 with TRBJ2-1, with 7 bases matching TRBD1. Looked up from germline, CDR1 is MNHEY and CDR2 is SVGAGI. Unmatched junction bases numbered 10, after V lost 7 bases and J lost 4 bases. The CDR3 spans 15 residues. The CDR3 loop is CASTEQGTGYNEQFF. CDR3 DNA: TGTGCCAGCACCGAACAGGGGACGGGGTACAATGAGCAGTTCTTC.

The gene calls are TRBV28 and TRBJ1-1; D is unresolved. The V gene's germline CDR1 is MDHEN and CDR2 SYDVKM. Trimming pared 3 bases from V and 5 bases from J, leaving 13 bases between. This CDR3 comprises 14 residues. The CDR3 coding sequence is TGTGCCAGCAGTTTGCCTGACGGGAGAACTGAAGCTTTCTTT. Translated: CASSLPDGRTEAFF. The variable domain in full, completed from reference TRBV28 and TRBJ1-1, reads DVKVTQSSRYLVKRTGEKVFLECVQDMDHENMFWYRQDPGLGLRLIYFSYDVKMKEKGDIPEGYSVSREKKERFSLILESASTNQTSMYLCASSLPDGRTEAFFGQGTRLTVV.

V gene TRBV7-9 combines with J gene TRBJ2-5; possibly TRBD1 for D (5 bases). Germline loops: CDR1 SEHNR, CDR2 FQNEAQ (reference sequence). Trimming shortened V by 5 bases and J by 2 bases, and 12 bases separated the two germline ends. This CDR3 contains 14 residues. The CDR3 DNA follows: TGTGCCAGCAGCCCTCAGGGCGCACAAGAGACCCAGTACTTC. Encoded protein: CASSPQGAQETQYF. Looking up the rest from reference TRBV7-9 and TRBJ2-5 gives the full variable domain: DTGVSQNPRHKITKRGQNVTFRCDPISEHNRLYWYRQTLGQGPEFLTYFQNEAQLEKSRLLSDRFSAERPKGSFSTLEIQRTEQGDSAMYLCASSPQGAQETQYFGPGTRLLVL.

This clone appeared once. CDR3 residues: CSVEDSLLAANEQFF. The CDR3 DNA follows: TGCAGCGTTGAAGATAGTCTACTAGCGGCCAATGAGCAGTTCTTC. The gene calls are TRBV29-1 and TRBJ2-1; 8 bases match TRBD2. V gave up 0 bases and J gave up 6 bases; unmatched junction bases: 7. CDR1 is SQVTM and CDR2 is ANQGSEA in the germline V gene. This CDR3 spans 15 amino acids.

The V call is TRBV7-2, the J call TRBJ1-1; 8 bases line up with TRBD1. Unmatched junction bases numbered 4, after V lost 1 base and J lost 0 bases. This CDR3 is built from 16 residues. Germline V gene sequence: CDR1 SGHTA, CDR2 FQGNSA. The CDR3, as DNA: TGTGCCAGCAGCTTAGTTACGGGACAGGTGAACACTGAAGCTTTCTTT. Translating gives CASSLVTGQVNTEAFF.

This clone was seen a single time. This rearrangement joins TRBV7-9 to TRBJ2-7, with D possibly TRBD2 on 5 matching bases. The CDR3 extends over 17 amino acids. V dropped 3 bases and J dropped 4 bases, with 22 bases sitting between them. Germline V gives CDR1 SEHNR, CDR2 FQNEAQ (reference sequence). CDR3 sequence (DNA): TGTGCCAGCAGCTTTGGTGTTGGTGTCACTGGGGAGTACGAGCAGTACGTC. As protein: CASSFGVGVTGEYEQYV.

The V gene is TRBV5-4, the J gene TRBJ2-2, with TRBD1 identical over 11 bases. V lost 4 bases to trimming and J lost 6 bases; unmatched junction nucleotides: 5. There are 15 residues in the CDR3. Germline lookup yields CDR1 SGHNT and CDR2 YYREEE (reference sequence). CDR3 amino acids: CASSPGQGASGELFF. DNA for the CDR3: TGTGCCAGCAGCCCTGGACAGGGGGCTTCCGGGGAGCTGTTTTTT.

This clone was detected only a few times. J is TRBJ1-1 and V is TRBV4-1; D ambiguous. V lost 0 bases to trimming and J lost 6 bases, with 14 bases between them. The germline CDR1 and CDR2 sequences are MGHRA and YSYEKL. The CDR3 is 15 residues long. Here the CDR3 reads CASSQDGRGYAEAFF. For the CDR3, the DNA is TGCGCCAGCAGCCAAGACGGACGGGGATACGCTGAAGCTTTCTTT.

V and J are TRBV11-2 and TRBJ2-1, with D possibly being TRBD2 (6 bases). The V end lost 1 base, the J end lost 5 bases, and 9 bases lay between the germline ends. This CDR3 spans 14 amino acids. Germline loops: CDR1 SGHAT, CDR2 FQNNGV. The CDR3: CASSLGSGDNEQFF. CDR3 DNA: TGTGCCAGCAGCTTAGGTTCGGGAGACAATGAGCAGTTCTTC. The variable domain in full, completed from reference TRBV11-2 and TRBJ2-1, reads EAGVAQSPRYKIIEKRQSVAFWCNPISGHATLYWYQQILGQGPKLLIQFQNNGVVDDSQLPKDRFSAERLKGVDSTLKIQPAKLEDSAVYLCASSLGSGDNEQFFGPGTRLTVL.

The J gene is TRBJ2-3, the V gene TRBV27, with TRBD2 as a possible D gene (5 bases). The CDR3 runs 18 residues. The germline gives CDR1 MNHEY, CDR2 SMNVEV (reference sequence). Trimming stripped 5 bases from V and 0 bases from J, with 21 bases between. The CDR3 here is CASSPRFGGRLSTDTQYF. For the CDR3, the DNA is TGTGCCAGCAGTCCACGGTTTGGTGGCAGACTAAGCACAGATACGCAGTATTTT.